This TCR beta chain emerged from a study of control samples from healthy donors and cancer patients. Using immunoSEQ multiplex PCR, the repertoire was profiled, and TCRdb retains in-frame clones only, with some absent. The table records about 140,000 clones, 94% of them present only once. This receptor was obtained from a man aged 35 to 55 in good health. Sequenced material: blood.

The CDR3 protein is CASSLGEEEAFF. CDR3 bases: TGTGCCAGCAGCTTGGGAGAGGAGGAAGCTTTCTTT. V gene TRBV5-6 combines with J gene TRBJ1-1; unclear D gene. With 0 bases removed from V and 8 bases from J, the gap between germline ends came to 8 bases. The germline gives CDR1 SGHDT, CDR2 YYEEEE. CDR3 length: 12 amino acids.